This T cell receptor beta chain was profiled in a study of blood T cell repertoires in COVID-19. The overall study: Collection of acute and convalescent COVID-19 samples took place in the United States, Italy and Spain.

The CDR3 is made up of 14 amino acids. V dropped 2 bases and J dropped 8 bases, with 15 bases sitting between them. Germline-derived CDR1 and CDR2 are MDHEN and SYDVKM. Profiling relied on immunoSEQ multiplex PCR, and the TCRdb table lists in-frame clones only, not all of them. This table has about 210,000 clones, just over 90% appearing once. The specimen was peripheral blood. This sequence was found in a man in his thirties or forties with acute or convalescent COVID-19. This chain joins TRBV28 and TRBJ1-2, with D perhaps matching TRBD1 (6 bases). CDR3 bases: TGTGCCAGCAGTTTAGGCAGGGGCGCAGGGGGCTACACCTTC. Residues: CASSLGRGAGGYTF.